This T cell receptor (beta chain) was sequenced during a study of blood T cell repertoires in COVID-19. Study summary: Some COVID-19 samples were acute and others convalescent; all came from the United States, Italy and Spain. T cells, B-cell-depleted T cells, or PBMCs provided the cDNA or gDNA that served as material.

With 0 bases clipped from V and 1 base from J, the junction kept 7 bases outside the gene matches. This CDR3 comprises 17 residues. Germline V CDR1 and CDR2: SGHTA, FQGNSA. In the original workflow: Reference gene primers were amplified, and this amplification served to estimate nucleated cell counts. TCRdb's copy holds only in-frame clones and misses some; the assay was immunoSEQ multiplex PCR. That table gives V, J and clone size, and the DNA gave D and trimming. The sample yields 100,000 to 150,000 clones, under 90% seen once. The clonotype originates from a woman aged 55-70 years with active or convalescent COVID-19. The sequenced material came from peripheral blood. The genes are TRBV7-2 and TRBJ2-7; 9 bases map to TRBD2. The CDR3 DNA is TGTGCCAGCAGCTTAGCCCCCAGCGGGAGGCATTCCTACGAGCAGTACTTC. Amino acid sequence: CASSLAPSGRHSYEQYF.